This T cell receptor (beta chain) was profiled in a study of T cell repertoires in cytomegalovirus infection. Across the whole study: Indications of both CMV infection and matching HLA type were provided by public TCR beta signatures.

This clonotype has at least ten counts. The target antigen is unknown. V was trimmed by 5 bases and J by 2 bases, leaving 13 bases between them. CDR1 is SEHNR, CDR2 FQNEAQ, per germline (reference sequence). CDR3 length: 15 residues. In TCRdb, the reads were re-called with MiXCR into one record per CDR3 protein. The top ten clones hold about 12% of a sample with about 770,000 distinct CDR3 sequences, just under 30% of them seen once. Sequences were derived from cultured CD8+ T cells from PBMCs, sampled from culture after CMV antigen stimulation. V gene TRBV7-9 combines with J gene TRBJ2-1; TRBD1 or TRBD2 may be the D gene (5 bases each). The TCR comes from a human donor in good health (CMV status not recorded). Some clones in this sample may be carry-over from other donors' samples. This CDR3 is CASSPPGPPYNEQFF. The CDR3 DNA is TGTGCCAGCAGCCCCCCGGGACCGCCCTACAATGAGCAGTTCTTC.